Listed below are T cell receptor beta chains from one sample, sequenced in a study of T cell repertoires in cytomegalovirus infection. These receptors are not linked to any known antigen. MiXCR, applied by TCRdb to the reads, yields one record per CDR3 protein. The table shows hundreds of thousands of distinct CDR3 sequences, with 32% occurring only once. The source was cultured CD8+ T cells from PBMCs, collected from culture after CMV antigen stimulation. Every receptor here comes from a human donor in good health (CMV status not recorded). Some clones in this sample may be carry-over from other donors' samples. CDR3s include the opening cysteine and the closing phenylalanine or tryptophan. A D gene is named only where the DNA matches it firmly. For some rows the clone size is stated as once, few or many, or as a class when expanded; others skip it.

j_call | clone_size | d_call | v_call | cdr3_nt | cdr3_aa
TRBJ2-7 | many | NA | TRBV25-1 | TGTGCCAGCAGTGAATCCCTCCCTTCACGGTACGAGCAGTACTTC | CASSESLPSRYEQYF
TRBJ2-3 | NA | NA | TRBV6-5 | TGTGCCCTCGGCACAGATACGCAGTATTTT | CALGTDTQYF
TRBJ2-2 | few | TRBD2 | TRBV2 | TGTGCCAGCATCGGGACTAGCGGGGGGTCGAACACCGGGGAGCTGTTTTTT | CASIGTSGGSNTGELFF
TRBJ1-1 | NA | TRBD1 | TRBV19 | TGTGCCACCGGGGACAGGGGTGGTACTGAAGCTTTCTTT | CATGDRGGTEAFF
TRBJ2-3 | many | TRBD1 | TRBV4-3 | TGCGCCAGCAGCCACCTTTTTAAGGGGGCAGTTTCCACAGATACGCAGTATTTT | CASSHLFKGAVSTDTQYF
TRBJ2-7 | few | TRBD1 | TRBV7-9 | TGTGCCAGCAGCCGGGCCCGGACAGGGCTATATGAGCAGTACTTC | CASSRARTGLYEQYF
TRBJ2-7 | NA | TRBD1 | TRBV7-8 | TGTGCCAGCAGCTATGGGACAGGACCCTACGAGCAGTACTTC | CASSYGTGPYEQYF
TRBJ2-1 | many | NA | TRBV7-6 | TGTGCCAGCAGCTTACGGAGCGGGTTCTACAATGAGCAGTTCTTC | CASSLRSGFYNEQFF
TRBJ1-2 | NA | NA | TRBV12-3/TRBV12-4 | TGTGCCAGCAGTTTCGGAGCAGGGGACTATGGCTACACCTTC | CASSFGAGDYGYTF
TRBJ1-5 | NA | NA | TRBV27 | TGTGCCAGCAGTCTCGGGACCCCCGATAGCAATCAGCCCCAGCATTTT | CASSLGTPDSNQPQHF
TRBJ2-3 | few | TRBD1 | TRBV12-3/TRBV12-4 | TGTGCCAGCAGTCCCCGGGACAGGCTCCCGGCGCAGTATTTT | CASSPRDRLPAQYF
TRBJ2-3 | NA | TRBD2 | TRBV7-6 | TGTGCCGGCAGCCGGCCCACTAGCGGGGGCACAGATACGCAGTATTTT | CAGSRPTSGGTDTQYF
TRBJ2-1 | NA | NA | TRBV2 | TGTGCCAGCCTGACTTCCCGTGAGCAGTTCTTC | CASLTSREQFF
TRBJ2-2 | NA | TRBD2 | TRBV12-3/TRBV12-4 | TGTGCCAGCACACCAACCCTGGGACTAGCGGGGGACCAAGGGACCGGGGAGCTGTTTTTT | CASTPTLGLAGDQGTGELFF
TRBJ1-2 | NA | NA | TRBV28 | TGTGCCAGCAGTCTTACTATGCAACAATCCGCTAACTATGGCTACACCTTC | CASSLTMQQSANYGYTF
TRBJ2-3 | NA | TRBD2 | TRBV7-6 | TGTGCCAGCAGCGCTACTAGCGGGGAGACAGATACGCAGTATTTT | CASSATSGETDTQYF
TRBJ1-5 | many | NA | TRBV10-2 | TGCGCCAGCAACCCGACCCGGGGCAATCAGCCCCAGCATTTT | CASNPTRGNQPQHF
TRBJ1-2 | few | TRBD1 | TRBV5-4 | TGTGCCAGCAAGCCCGGGACAGGCCGTTCTGGCTACACCTTC | CASKPGTGRSGYTF
TRBJ2-3 | NA | NA | TRBV19 | TGTGCCAGTAGTCCACTTCCCCCGCCAGTCGCTAGCACAGATACGCAGTATTTT | CASSPLPPPVASTDTQYF
TRBJ2-3 | few | NA | TRBV5-4 | TGTGCCAGCAGCTTGAACTTACGGAGATACACAGATACGCAGTATTTT | CASSLNLRRYTDTQYF
TRBJ2-3 | few | NA | TRBV2 | TGTGCCAGCAGTGAAGGGCAGTCTAGCACAGATACGCAGTATTTT | CASSEGQSSTDTQYF
TRBJ1-1 | few | NA | TRBV10-2 | TGCGCCAGCAGTGTAATTCGTTCCGCTTGGACTGAAGCTTTCTTT | CASSVIRSAWTEAFF
TRBJ1-2 | once | TRBD1 | TRBV3-1 | TGTGCCAGCAGCCAAGGGGACAGTGGGAACTATGGCTACACCTTC | CASSQGDSGNYGYTF
TRBJ2-1 | few | NA | TRBV5-4 | TGTGCCAGCAGCTTGCGGAAGGGTGCCTACAATGAGCAGTTCTTC | CASSLRKGAYNEQFF
TRBJ2-3 | NA | TRBD1 | TRBV6-1 | TGTGCCAGCAGTGCCGAACCAGGGGGCGTAGGTACAGATACGCAGTATTTT | CASSAEPGGVGTDTQYF
TRBJ2-3 | few | TRBD2 | TRBV4-3 | TGCGCCAGCAGCCAAGATCAAACTAGCGGGGGTACAGATACGCAGTATTTT | CASSQDQTSGGTDTQYF
TRBJ1-1 | few | NA | TRBV19 | TGTGCCAGTAGTATGGCAGGGGATGTTGAAGCTTTCTTT | CASSMAGDVEAFF
TRBJ1-1 | NA | NA | TRBV19 | TGTGCCAGTAGGCCTATTTACGGGGCGGACACTGAAGCTTTCTTT | CASRPIYGADTEAFF
TRBJ2-1 | NA | NA | TRBV6-2/TRBV6-3 | TGTGCCAGCAGTGACTTAGGGGGGGGGCTACACAATGAGCAGTTCTTC | CASSDLGGGLHNEQFF
TRBJ1-2 | many | TRBD1 | TRBV7-2 | TGTGCCAGCAGCTCCAGTGCATCCTCCGGGACAGGGTACTTTGGCTACACCTTC | CASSSSASSGTGYFGYTF
TRBJ1-2 | once | NA | TRBV12-5 | TGTGCTAGTGGTTTGCCGACAGTCTATGGCTACACCTTC | CASGLPTVYGYTF
TRBJ2-5 | many | NA | TRBV7-8 | TGTGCCAGCAGCTTAGACTCTCAAGAGACCCAGTACTTC | CASSLDSQETQYF
TRBJ1-2 | NA | TRBD1 | TRBV19 | TGTGCCAGCAAGACAGGGGGTGGCTATGGCTACACCTTC | CASKTGGGYGYTF
TRBJ2-2 | once | TRBD1 | TRBV19 | TGTGCCACCGAGCAGGACAGGGTCGAGAACACCGGGGAGCTGTTTTTT | CATEQDRVENTGELFF
TRBJ1-5 | NA | NA | TRBV6-6 | TGTGCCAGCAGTGCCCTTGATGTCGAGCGACTCACTCAGCCCCAGCATTTT | CASSALDVERLTQPQHF
TRBJ1-4 | NA | NA | TRBV7-9 | TGTGCCAGCAGCTTAGCGAATCGAACGGGCTTATGGGAAAAACTGTTTTTT | CASSLANRTGLWEKLFF
TRBJ1-1 | many | NA | TRBV7-9 | TGTGCCAGCAGCCCACAGGCTAACACTGAAGCTTTCTTT | CASSPQANTEAFF
TRBJ1-1 | few | NA | TRBV12-3/TRBV12-4 | TGTGCCAGCAGTGCCCGGGGTTTTAACACTGAAGCTTTCTTT | CASSARGFNTEAFF
TRBJ2-4 | NA | NA | TRBV24-1 | TGTGCCACCAGTGCAGGATTAGCGTCCAAAAACATTCAGTACTTC | CATSAGLASKNIQYF
TRBJ2-3 | few | NA | TRBV9 | TGTGCCAGCAGTTGGGACATGACCATCACAGATACGCAGTATTTT | CASSWDMTITDTQYF
TRBJ1-4 | few | NA | TRBV18 | TGTGCCAGCTCACCGTGGATCAAGCATTCAGATGGAGAACGGGAGGGGAATGAAAAACTGTTTTTT | CASSPWIKHSDGEREGNEKLFF
TRBJ1-6 | few | NA | TRBV7-6 | TGTGCCAGCAGCTCAGGAGGAATGGGCGGTAATTCACCCCTCCACTTT | CASSSGGMGGNSPLHF
TRBJ1-2 | NA | NA | TRBV6-2/TRBV6-3 | TGTGCCAGCAGTTATGCCCAGGGCCCCAAGGATGGCTACACCTTC | CASSYAQGPKDGYTF
TRBJ1-5 | NA | NA | TRBV28 | TGTGCCAGCAGTTTTCAGGGAAAACAGCCCCAGCATTTT | CASSFQGKQPQHF
TRBJ1-5 | few | NA | TRBV12-3/TRBV12-4 | TGTGCCAGCACTTTATCTGGTAGCAATCAGCCCCAGCATTTT | CASTLSGSNQPQHF
TRBJ2-1 | NA | TRBD2 | TRBV19 | TGTGCCAGTAGTATCCGACTAGCGGGGGGACCGAGGGACAATGAGCAGTTCTTC | CASSIRLAGGPRDNEQFF
TRBJ1-1 | few | NA | TRBV6-1 | TGTGCCAGCAGTGAAGCGGGAGGGGACACTGAAGCTTTCTTT | CASSEAGGDTEAFF